This T cell receptor (beta chain) was sequenced in a study of breast tumors, draining lymph nodes, adjacent tissues. TCRdb fed the multiplex PCR reads into MiXCR, producing one record per CDR3 protein. The table has 200,000 to 250,000 distinct CDR3 sequences, less than 40% seen once; the top ten hold 3.6%. CDR1 and CDR2 (germline): DFQATT, SNEGSKA (reference sequence). Trimming left V 6 bases short and J 3 bases short, with 12 bases between. The length of the CDR3 is 13 residues. The lymph nodes were axillary draining lymph nodes from breast cancer patients. This clonotype has at least ten counts. The TCR originated in a female donor with breast cancer. Some clones in this sample may be carry-over from other donors' samples. V and J are TRBV20-1 and TRBJ1-5; no firm D call. The specimen was axillary lymph node tissue. CDR3 in amino acids: CSATRGNNQPQHF. DNA for the CDR3: TGCAGTGCCACTCGGGGAAACAATCAGCCCCAGCATTTT.